A selection of T cell receptor beta chains follows, all from one sample in a study of T cells in Graves' hyperthyroidism and ophthalmopathy. TCRdb ran MiXCR on the multiplex PCR reads and lists one entry per CDR3 protein. This sample has about 350,000 distinct CDR3 sequences, with over 11% found just once. The sequencing sample was made of blood. These receptors came from a woman aged 25 to 39 with Graves' hyperthyroidism. Both conserved end residues are part of each CDR3. The D gene is left open where the match is weak. Size is stated for part of the rows, as once, few or many counts, or as a class when the clone is expanded.

CDR3aa,CDR3nt,abundance,j_gene,v_gene,d_gene
CASSDAGFQPQHF,TGTGCCAGCAGTGATGCGGGGTTCCAGCCCCAGCATTTT,-,TRBJ1-5,TRBV25-1,-
CASSLVPTGAWANEQFF,TGTGCCAGCAGCTTAGTCCCGACGGGGGCTTGGGCCAATGAGCAGTTCTTC,many,TRBJ2-1,TRBV7-2,-
CASSLGPWGGTEAFF,TGTGCCAGCAGCTTAGGCCCGTGGGGAGGCACTGAAGCTTTCTTT,many,TRBJ1-1,TRBV11-2,-
CSAPQIGKGPKNIQYF,TGCAGTGCCCCCCAGATCGGGAAGGGTCCCAAAAACATTCAGTACTTC,-,TRBJ2-4,TRBV20-1,-
CASSTKGSLAGGVGELFF,TGTGCCAGCAGTACTAAGGGTTCACTAGCGGGAGGCGTCGGGGAGCTGTTTTTT,-,TRBJ2-2,TRBV3-1,TRBD2
CSATPGLAVNEQFF,TGCAGTGCTACCCCAGGACTAGCGGTCAATGAGCAGTTCTTC,many,TRBJ2-1,TRBV20-1,TRBD2
CSVEEGSLYEQYF,TGCAGCGTTGAAGAGGGCAGCCTCTACGAGCAGTACTTC,few,TRBJ2-7,TRBV29-1,-
CASSVAASGKETQYF,TGTGCCAGCAGCGTAGCTGCGAGCGGGAAGGAGACGCAGTATTTT,many,TRBJ2-3,TRBV9,TRBD2
CASYPGTGDYNEQFF,TGTGCCAGCTACCCCGGGACAGGGGACTACAATGAGCAGTTCTTC,many,TRBJ2-1,TRBV2,TRBD1
CASSEGSTDTQYF,TGTGCCAGCAGTGAAGGTTCCACAGATACGCAGTATTTT,many,TRBJ2-3,TRBV6-1,-
CSAEEGSRSRGEQFF,TGCAGTGCAGAAGAAGGTAGCCGGAGCCGCGGAGAGCAGTTCTTC,many,TRBJ2-1,TRBV20-1,-
CSAPKSGGVDEQFF,TGCAGTGCTCCGAAGTCGGGGGGGGTGGATGAGCAGTTCTTC,few,TRBJ2-1,TRBV20-1,TRBD2
CSVEGQGYTGELFF,TGCAGCGTTGAGGGACAGGGCTACACCGGGGAGCTGTTTTTT,-,TRBJ2-2,TRBV29-1,TRBD1
CSAKTLSYEQYF,TGCAGTGCTAAGACTCTTTCCTACGAGCAGTACTTC,many,TRBJ2-7,TRBV20-1,-
CATYSRPSTDTQYF,TGTGCCACCTACTCCCGACCTAGCACAGATACGCAGTATTTT,-,TRBJ2-3,TRBV10-3,-
CAISGTGTSGNEQFF,TGTGCCATCAGTGGTACCGGGACTAGCGGTAATGAGCAGTTCTTC,many,TRBJ2-1,TRBV10-3,TRBD2
CASSDFSNGYTF,TGTGCCAGCAGTGATTTTTCGAATGGCTACACCTTC,few,TRBJ1-2,TRBV6-1,-
CASSERGLAGWNTGELFF,TGTGCCAGCAGTGAAAGGGGACTAGCGGGATGGAACACCGGGGAGCTGTTTTTT,few,TRBJ2-2,TRBV6-4,TRBD2
CAISELQGEKLFF,TGTGCCATCAGTGAACTTCAGGGGGAAAAACTGTTTTTT,many,TRBJ1-4,TRBV10-3,-
CSVVEGGTGNEQFF,TGCAGCGTTGTAGAGGGCGGGACGGGAAATGAGCAGTTCTTC,many,TRBJ2-1,TRBV29-1,-
CATSMWSGLKNQPQHF,TGTGCCACCAGCATGTGGTCAGGGTTAAAAAATCAGCCCCAGCATTTT,many,TRBJ1-5,TRBV15,-
CASSERSPYEQYF,TGTGCCAGCTCGGAGCGGAGCCCCTACGAGCAGTACTTC,few,TRBJ2-7,TRBV18,-